The sequence of this T cell receptor beta chain was determined in a study of T cells expressing NK-cell markers. This CDR3 spans 17 amino acids. Germline-derived CDR1 and CDR2 are SGHKS and YYEKEE (reference sequence). Following a re-call of the 5' RACE reads, TCRdb has one entry per CDR3 protein and lacks DNA. This sample's table reports about 390,000 distinct CDR3 sequences. The V and J genes are TRBV5-5 and TRBJ2-5; there is no DNA to check the TCRdb D call of TRBD1. The source is a woman aged 50 to 65 in good health. Sequencing was done on a sample of blood T cells: a sorted CD56 or NKG2C T cell subset, CD4+ or CD8+ T cells, or bulk PBMC T cells (not recorded which). The chain's CDR3 is CASSLVLAGPDWKTQYF.